This record looks at one TCR beta chain sequence and its context. Its antigen remains unidentified. This entry is derived from a study of cytomegalovirus exposure and HLA in healthy donors. General observations from the study: It was 164 TCR beta chains that were listed as cytomegalovirus-associated. Testing in vitro showed a few CMV-associated chains specific for CMV antigens.

This cohort consisted of healthy bone marrow donors. Vbeta (60) and Jbeta (13) primers were used in the PCR. Produced via immunoSEQ multiplex PCR; TCRdb's table is partial and in-frame only. The data show around 190,000 clones, roughly 85% seen once. J was trimmed by 7 bases and V by 4 bases; bases with no gene match: 11. Germline CDR1 and CDR2: SGHRS and YFSETQ. The CDR3 has 15 amino acids. Sequenced material: PBMCs. The TCR originated in a woman between 50 and 59 years old in good health and CMV-seronegative. The genes are TRBV5-1 and TRBJ2-1; 7 nucleotides align to TRBD1. CDR3 in amino acids: CASSGAGQGVNEQFF. CDR3 in DNA: TGCGCCAGCAGCGGGGCAGGGCAGGGGGTGAATGAGCAGTTCTTC. Variable domain in full (rest from reference TRBV5-1 and TRBJ2-1): KAGVTQTPRYLIKTRGQQVTLSCSPISGHRSVSWYQQTPGQGLQFLFEYFSETQRNKGNFPGRFSGRQFSNSRSEMNVSTLELGDSALYLCASSGAGQGVNEQFFGPGTRLTVL.